Listed here are 2 T cell receptor beta chains from one sample, sequenced in a study of long-term antiretroviral therapy in people with HIV. Researchers report immunoSEQ v3.0 was run at survey level. Clones were read by immunoSEQ multiplex PCR, and TCRdb kept only the in-frame ones, dropping some. The sample carries 25,000 to 30,000 clones, roughly 80% recorded once. This specimen was unsorted PBMCs, taken 0.8 years before starting antiretroviral therapy. All receptors derive from a man aged 18 to 29 with HIV.

V and J are TRBV5-1 and TRBJ2-7; 8 nucleotides line up with TRBD2. V lost 0 bases and J lost 2; bases outside the gene matches: 7. Looked up from germline, CDR1 is SGHRS and CDR2 is YFSETQ. The CDR3 runs 16 residues. The CDR3 coding sequence is TGCGCCAGCAGCTTGGAAGGCGGGGGGACCGCCTACGAGCAGTACTTC. This codes for CASSLEGGGTAYEQYF. Using reference TRBV5-1 and TRBJ2-7 for the parts outside the CDR3, the full variable domain is KAGVTQTPRYLIKTRGQQVTLSCSPISGHRSVSWYQQTPGQGLQFLFEYFSETQRNKGNFPGRFSGRQFSNSRSEMNVSTLELGDSALYLCASSLEGGGTAYEQYFGPGTRLTVT.

The chain has TRBV10-3 and TRBJ2-7; 7 bases map to TRBD2. From germline, CDR1 is ENHRY and CDR2 SYGVKD. Germline trimming cut 0 bases from V and 2 bases from J; bases unmatched to any gene: 4. CDR3 length: 15 amino acids. The CDR3: CAISESLAQTYEQYF. CDR3 coding DNA: TGTGCCATCAGTGAGTCACTAGCGCAGACCTACGAGCAGTACTTC.